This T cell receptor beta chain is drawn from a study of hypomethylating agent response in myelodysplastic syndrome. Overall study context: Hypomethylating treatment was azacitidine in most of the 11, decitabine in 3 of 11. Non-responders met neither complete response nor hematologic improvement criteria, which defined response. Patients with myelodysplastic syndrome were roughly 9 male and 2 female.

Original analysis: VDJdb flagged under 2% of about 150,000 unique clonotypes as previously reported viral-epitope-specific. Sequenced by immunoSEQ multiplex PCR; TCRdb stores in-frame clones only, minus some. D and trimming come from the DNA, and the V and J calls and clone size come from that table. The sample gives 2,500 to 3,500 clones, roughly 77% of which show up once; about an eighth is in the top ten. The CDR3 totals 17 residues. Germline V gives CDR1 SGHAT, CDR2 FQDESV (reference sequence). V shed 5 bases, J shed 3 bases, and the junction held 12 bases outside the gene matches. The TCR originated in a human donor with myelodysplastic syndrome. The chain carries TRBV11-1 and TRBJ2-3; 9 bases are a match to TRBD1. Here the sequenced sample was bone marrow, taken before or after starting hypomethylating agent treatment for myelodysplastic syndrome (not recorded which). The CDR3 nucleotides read TGTGCCAGCAGCCCAGATGGTCGGGACAGGGTAACAGATACGCAGTATTTT. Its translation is CASSPDGRDRVTDTQYF.